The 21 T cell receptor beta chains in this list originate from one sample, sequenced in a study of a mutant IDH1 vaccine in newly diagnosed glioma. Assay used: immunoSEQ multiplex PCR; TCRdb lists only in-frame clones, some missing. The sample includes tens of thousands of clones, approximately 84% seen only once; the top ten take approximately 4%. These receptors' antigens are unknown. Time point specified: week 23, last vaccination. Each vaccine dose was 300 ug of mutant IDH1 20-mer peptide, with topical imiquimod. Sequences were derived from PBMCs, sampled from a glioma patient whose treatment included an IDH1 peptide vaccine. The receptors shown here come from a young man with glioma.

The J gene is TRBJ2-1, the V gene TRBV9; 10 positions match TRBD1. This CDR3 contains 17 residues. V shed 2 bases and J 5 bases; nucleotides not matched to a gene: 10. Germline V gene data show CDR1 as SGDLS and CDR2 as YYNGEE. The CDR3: CASSVFWSGTGDNEQFF. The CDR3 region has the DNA TGTGCCAGCAGCGTCTTTTGGAGCGGGACAGGGGACAATGAGCAGTTCTTC.

The chain's CDR3 is CSVEDQQIQNSPLHF. DNA for the CDR3: TGCAGCGTTGAAGATCAACAGATTCAGAATTCACCCCTCCACTTT. The rearrangement uses TRBV29-1 and TRBJ1-6, with D unresolved. This CDR3 has 15 amino acids. Trimming removed 0 bases from V and 7 bases from J, with 13 bases in between. The germline gives CDR1 SQVTM, CDR2 ANQGSEA. The full variable domain, rest sourced from reference TRBV29-1 and TRBJ1-6, is SAVISQKPSRDICQRGTSLTIQCQVDSQVTMMFWYRQQPGQSLTLIATANQGSEATYESGFVIDKFPISRPNLTFSTLTVSNMSPEDSSIYLCSVEDQQIQNSPLHFGNGTRLTVT.

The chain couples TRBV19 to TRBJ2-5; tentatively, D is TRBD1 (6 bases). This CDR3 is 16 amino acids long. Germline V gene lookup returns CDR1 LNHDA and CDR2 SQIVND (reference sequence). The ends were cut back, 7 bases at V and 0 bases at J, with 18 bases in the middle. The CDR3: CASTPRGDTYQETQYF. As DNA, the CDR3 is TGTGCCAGTACCCCAAGAGGGGACACGTACCAAGAGACCCAGTACTTC.

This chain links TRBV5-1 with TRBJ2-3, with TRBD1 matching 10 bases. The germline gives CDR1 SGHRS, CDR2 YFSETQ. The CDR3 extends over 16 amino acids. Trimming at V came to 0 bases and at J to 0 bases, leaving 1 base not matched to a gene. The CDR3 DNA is TGCGCCAGCAGCTTGGGACAGGGGGCGAGCACAGATACGCAGTATTTT. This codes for CASSLGQGASTDTQYF.

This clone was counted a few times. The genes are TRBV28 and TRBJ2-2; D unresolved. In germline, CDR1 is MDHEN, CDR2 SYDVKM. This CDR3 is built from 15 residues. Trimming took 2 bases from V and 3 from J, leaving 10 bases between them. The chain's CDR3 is CASSLGSLDTGELFF. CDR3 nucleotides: TGTGCCAGCAGTTTAGGCAGCCTTGACACCGGGGAGCTGTTTTTT. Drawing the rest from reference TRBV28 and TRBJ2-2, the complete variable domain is DVKVTQSSRYLVKRTGEKVFLECVQDMDHENMFWYRQDPGLGLRLIYFSYDVKMKEKGDIPEGYSVSREKKERFSLILESASTNQTSMYLCASSLGSLDTGELFFGEGSRLTVL.

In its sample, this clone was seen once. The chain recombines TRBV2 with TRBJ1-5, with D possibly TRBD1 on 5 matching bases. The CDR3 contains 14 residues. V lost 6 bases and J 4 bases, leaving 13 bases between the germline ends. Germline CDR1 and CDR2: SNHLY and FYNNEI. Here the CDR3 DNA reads TGTGCCAGCAGCCGGGACTGGGGAAATCAGCCCCAGCATTTT. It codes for CASSRDWGNQPQHF.

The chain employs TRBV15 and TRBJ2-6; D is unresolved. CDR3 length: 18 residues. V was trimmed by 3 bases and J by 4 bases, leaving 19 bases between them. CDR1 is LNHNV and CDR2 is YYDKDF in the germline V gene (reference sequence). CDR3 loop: CATSSWGTVRAGANVLTF. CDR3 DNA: TGTGCCACCAGCAGCTGGGGAACAGTCCGCGCCGGGGCCAACGTCCTGACTTTC.

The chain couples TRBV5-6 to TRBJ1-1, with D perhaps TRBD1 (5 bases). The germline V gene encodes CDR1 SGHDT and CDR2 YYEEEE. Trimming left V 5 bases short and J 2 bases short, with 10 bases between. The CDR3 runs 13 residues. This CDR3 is CASRGRTNTEAFF. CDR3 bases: TGTGCCAGCAGGGGAAGGACAAACACTGAAGCTTTCTTT.

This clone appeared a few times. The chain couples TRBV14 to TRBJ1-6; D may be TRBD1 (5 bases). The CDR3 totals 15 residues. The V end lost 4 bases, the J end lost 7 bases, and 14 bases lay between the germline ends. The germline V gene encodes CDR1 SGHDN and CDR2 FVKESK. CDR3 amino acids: CASSPGGLTNSPLHF. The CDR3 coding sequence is TGTGCCAGCAGCCCGGGGGGACTGACGAATTCACCCCTCCACTTT.

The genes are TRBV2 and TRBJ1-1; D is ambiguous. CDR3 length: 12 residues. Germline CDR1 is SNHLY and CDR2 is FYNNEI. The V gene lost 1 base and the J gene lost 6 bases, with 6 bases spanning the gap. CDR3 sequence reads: CASSEVGPEAFF. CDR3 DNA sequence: TGTGCCAGCAGTGAAGTGGGTCCTGAAGCTTTCTTT.

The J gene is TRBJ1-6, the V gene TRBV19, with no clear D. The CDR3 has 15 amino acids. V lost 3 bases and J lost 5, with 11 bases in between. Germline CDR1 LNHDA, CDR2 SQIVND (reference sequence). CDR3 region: CASSISTEDNSPLHF. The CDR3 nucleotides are TGTGCCAGTAGTATCTCGACGGAGGATAATTCACCCCTCCACTTT.

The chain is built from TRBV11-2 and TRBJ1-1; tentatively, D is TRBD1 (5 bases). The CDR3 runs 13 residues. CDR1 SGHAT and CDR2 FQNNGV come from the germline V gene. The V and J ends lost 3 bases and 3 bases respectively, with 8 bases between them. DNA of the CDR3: TGTGCCAGCAGCTTGACAGCTTACACTGAAGCTTTCTTT. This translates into CASSLTAYTEAFF.

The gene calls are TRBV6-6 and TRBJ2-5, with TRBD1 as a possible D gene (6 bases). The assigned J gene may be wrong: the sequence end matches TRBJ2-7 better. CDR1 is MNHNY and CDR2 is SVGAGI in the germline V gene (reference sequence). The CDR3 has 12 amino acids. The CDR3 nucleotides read TGTGCCAGCAAGCCAGGGGTGAACGAGCAGTACTTC. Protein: CASKPGVNEQYF.

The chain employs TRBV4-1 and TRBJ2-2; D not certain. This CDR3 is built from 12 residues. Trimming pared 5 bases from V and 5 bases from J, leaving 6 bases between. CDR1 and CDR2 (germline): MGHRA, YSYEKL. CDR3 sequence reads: CASSTITGELFF. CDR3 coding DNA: TGCGCCAGCAGCACGATTACCGGGGAGCTGTTTTTT.

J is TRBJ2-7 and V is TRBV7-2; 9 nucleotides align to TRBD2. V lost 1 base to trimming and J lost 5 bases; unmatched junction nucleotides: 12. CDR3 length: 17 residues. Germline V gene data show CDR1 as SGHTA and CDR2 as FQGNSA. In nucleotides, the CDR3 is TGTGCCAGCAGCTTAGTTGGTAGCGGGGGCCTGCGCCACGAGCAGTACTTC. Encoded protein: CASSLVGSGGLRHEQYF. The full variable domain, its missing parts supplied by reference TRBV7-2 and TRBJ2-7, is GAGVSQSPSNKVTEKGKDVELRCDPISGHTALYWYRQSLGQGLEFLIYFQGNSAPDKSGLPSDRFSAERTGGSVSTLTIQRTQQEDSAVYLCASSLVGSGGLRHEQYFGPGTRLTVT.

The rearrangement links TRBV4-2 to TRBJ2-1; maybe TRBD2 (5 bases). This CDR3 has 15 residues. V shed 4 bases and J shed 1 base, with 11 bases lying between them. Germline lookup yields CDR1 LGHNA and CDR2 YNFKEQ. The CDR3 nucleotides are TGTGCCAGCAGCCCCGAGGGCGAATCCTACAATGAGCAGTTCTTC. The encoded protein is CASSPEGESYNEQFF.

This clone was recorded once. CDR3 sequence reads: CASSEGGGLLNEQFF. The CDR3 DNA reads TGCGCCAGCAGTGAGGGGGGGGGCCTCCTCAATGAGCAGTTCTTC. The rearrangement joins TRBV10-2 to TRBJ2-1; D is perhaps TRBD2 (7 bases). Germline CDR1 reads WSHSY; CDR2 reads SAAADI. This CDR3 contains 15 residues. Deletions cut 2 bases from V and 6 bases from J, with 14 bases between.

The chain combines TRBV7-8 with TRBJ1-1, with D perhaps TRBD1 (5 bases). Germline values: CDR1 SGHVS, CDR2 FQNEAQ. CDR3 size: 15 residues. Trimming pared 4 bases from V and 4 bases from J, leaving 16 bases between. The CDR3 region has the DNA TGTGCCAGCAGCTCCCCCGGACAAGGTATCACTGAAGCTTTCTTT. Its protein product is CASSSPGQGITEAFF.

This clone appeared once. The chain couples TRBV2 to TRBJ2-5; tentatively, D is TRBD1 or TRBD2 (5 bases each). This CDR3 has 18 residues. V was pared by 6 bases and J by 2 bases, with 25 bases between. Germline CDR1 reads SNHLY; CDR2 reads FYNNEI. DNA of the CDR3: TGTGCCAGCAGAGACGGCCTCAAGGGGCGTCGAGGGCAAGAGACCCAGTACTTC. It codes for CASRDGLKGRRGQETQYF.

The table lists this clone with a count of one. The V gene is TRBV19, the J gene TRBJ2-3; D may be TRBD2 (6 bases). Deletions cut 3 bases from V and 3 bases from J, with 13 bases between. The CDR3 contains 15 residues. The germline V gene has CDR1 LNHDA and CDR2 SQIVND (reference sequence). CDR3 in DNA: TGTGCCAGTAGTATCCTACAGGCGGGGACAGATACGCAGTATTTT. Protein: CASSILQAGTDTQYF.

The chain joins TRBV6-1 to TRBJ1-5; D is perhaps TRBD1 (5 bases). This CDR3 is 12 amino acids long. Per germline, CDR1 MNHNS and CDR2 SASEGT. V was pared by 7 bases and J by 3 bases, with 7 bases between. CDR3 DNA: TGTGCCAGCACGGACAACAATCAGCCCCAGCATTTT. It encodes CASTDNNQPQHF.